This T cell receptor (beta chain) was recovered during a study of cytomegalovirus exposure and HLA in healthy donors. Study-wide points: The authors enumerated over 150 TCR beta chains as linked to cytomegalovirus.

Of note for this clone: Its matching antigen is unknown.

Germline CDR1 and CDR2: PRHDT and FYEKMQ (reference sequence). J was trimmed by 2 bases and V by 5 bases; bases with no gene match: 6. This CDR3 contains 15 residues. Sequencing was performed with immunoSEQ multiplex PCR; in TCRdb, only in-frame clones are kept and a portion is missing. Of around 350,000 clones listed, about nine tenths were seen once; the top ten hold roughly 0.83%. The chain is built from TRBV13 and TRBJ1-1; 9 bases are shared with TRBD1. This clonotype was obtained from a woman aged 18-29 years in good health and CMV-seronegative. The sequenced sample was PBMCs. The CDR3 DNA reads as TGTGCCAGCAGCCATATACAGGGGGCAAACACTGAAGCTTTCTTT. Its translation: CASSHIQGANTEAFF.